This T cell receptor beta chain comes out of a study of beta chain features in type 1 diabetes. About the study: Patients looked much like healthy donors when it came to age, gender and cell yields. Regarding the study as a whole: In every one of the four CD4+ subsets, TCRB CDR3s were moderately but significantly shorter in Type 1 diabetes patients.

Sequenced material consisted of expressed TCRB transcripts (all of the isolated RNA was reverse transcribed). Method: immunoSEQ multiplex PCR; TCRdb's copy keeps in-frame clones and lacks some. The sample has about 99,000 clones; 25% to 35% are singletons. There are a few counts of this clone. Antigen unknown. One end of the junction does not line up with germline, which may come from a read error. The CDR3 sequence is 10 residues long. Germline V CDR1 and CDR2: LNHNV, YYDKDF (reference sequence). The rearrangement joins TRBV15 to TRBJ1-1; D not resolved. The sample taken for sequencing was central memory CD4+ T cells from blood. This clonotype originated in a woman under 30 with type 1 diabetes. CDR3 region: CATSRGLDVF. The CDR3 DNA reads as TGTGCCACCAGCAGGGGCCTGGATGTCTTT.